The T cell receptor beta chain described here comes from a study of T cells in Graves' hyperthyroidism and ophthalmopathy. The sample holds many counts of this clonotype. V was cut by 5 bases and J by 1 base, with 11 bases left in between. CDR1 and CDR2 (germline): MNHNS, SASEGT. This CDR3 is 14 amino acids long. Amplification of TCR beta CDR3 regions used RNA as the template. Researchers ran a first-round RT-PCR on the TCR CDR3 using the HTBI primer set. TCRdb redid the calling of the multiplex PCR reads with MiXCR, one entry per CDR3 protein. The data contain around 600,000 distinct CDR3 sequences, more than 15% of them seen just once; the ten biggest clones take up approximately 3.5%.

The J gene is TRBJ1-1, the V gene TRBV6-1; D remains ambiguous. The source material was blood. The TCR comes from a middle-aged woman with Graves' ophthalmopathy. CDR3 loop: CASSSEYTNTEAFF. CDR3 coding DNA: TGTGCCAGCAGTTCCGAATACACGAACACTGAAGCTTTCTTT.